Below are 26 T cell receptor beta chains sequenced from a single sample in a study of cytomegalovirus exposure and HLA in healthy donors. The primer mix had 60 Vbeta and 13 Jbeta primers. TCRdb keeps only in-frame clones here, not all; method: immunoSEQ multiplex PCR. Of around 140,000 clones listed, over 70% are singletons. Sample: PBMCs. The origin of the receptors is a woman aged 18-29 years in good health and CMV-seronegative.

This clone has only a few counts. The chain employs TRBV6-5 and TRBJ1-5; a weak D match, TRBD1 (6 bases). V was shortened by 2 bases and J by 5 bases, with 10 bases between the two germline ends. This CDR3 has 14 residues. The germline gives CDR1 MNHEY, CDR2 SVGAGI. CDR3 amino acids: CASSYRGYDQPQHF. For the CDR3, the DNA is TGTGCCAGCAGTTACAGGGGGTACGATCAGCCCCAGCATTTT.

The V call is TRBV18, the J call TRBJ2-6; 9 bases fit TRBD1. V lost 6 bases and J lost 2; bases outside the gene matches: 11. The CDR3 has 18 amino acids. CDR1 and CDR2 from the germline V gene are KGHSH and LQKENI. In DNA form, the CDR3 reads TGTGCCAGCTCTCTTTATGACCGGGACAGGGCTGGGGCCAACGTCCTGACTTTC. Its protein product is CASSLYDRDRAGANVLTF.

The chain combines TRBV29-1 with TRBJ2-2; D perhaps matches TRBD2 (6 bases). Trimming cost V 6 bases and J 5 bases, with 16 bases left between them. This CDR3 has 14 amino acids. CDR1 SQVTM and CDR2 ANQGSEA come from the germline V gene. The CDR3 protein is CSVRIGSGTGELFF. In DNA form, the CDR3 reads TGCAGCGTCCGAATTGGTAGCGGAACCGGGGAGCTGTTTTTT.

V and J are TRBV30 and TRBJ2-1, with TRBD2 as a possible D gene (5 bases). Germline values: CDR1 GTSNPN, CDR2 SVGIG (reference sequence). V was pared by 0 bases and J by 1 base, with 16 bases between. CDR3 length equals 17 residues. CDR3 sequence (DNA): TGTGCCTGGAGTGTACGGATTACTAGTTATTCCTACAATGAGCAGTTCTTC. Translation gives CAWSVRITSYSYNEQFF.

Comment on this clone: An end of the junction does not agree with germline; a read error may underlie this. The chain uses TRBV7-8 and TRBJ2-5; tentatively, D is TRBD2 (5 bases). The CDR3 is 16 amino acids. In germline, CDR1 is SGHVS, CDR2 FQNEAQ. This CDR3 is CASSLDAGLYQETQYF. In DNA, the CDR3 is TGTGCCAGCAGTTTAGACGCCGGACTCTACCAAGAGACCCAGTACTTC.

The chain employs TRBV15 and TRBJ1-3, with D possibly TRBD1 on 6 matching bases. The V gene's germline CDR1 is LNHNV and CDR2 YYDKDF (reference sequence). Trimming pared 6 bases from V and 2 bases from J, leaving 14 bases between. The CDR3 covers 15 residues. CDR3 in amino acids: CATRLPGAPGNTIYF. CDR3 coding DNA: TGTGCCACCAGGTTGCCAGGGGCGCCTGGAAACACCATATATTTT.

The V and J genes are TRBV2 and TRBJ2-1; 8 nucleotides line up with TRBD1. The CDR3 is made up of 14 amino acids. Trimming cost V 7 bases and J 10 bases; bases outside gene matches: 12. Germline CDR1 and CDR2: SNHLY and FYNNEI. The CDR3 loop is CASKVAGGSGEQFF. In nucleotides, the CDR3 is TGTGCCAGCAAGGTCGCAGGGGGCTCAGGGGAGCAGTTCTTC.

The chain combines TRBV30 with TRBJ2-1, with 7 positions matching TRBD2. In germline, CDR1 is GTSNPN, CDR2 SVGIG (reference sequence). CDR3 length: 12 amino acids. The trim removed 3 bases at V and 14 bases at J, leaving 10 bases unmatched. The CDR3 sequence: CAWRSAGLRKFF. The CDR3 region has the DNA TGTGCCTGGAGGAGTGCGGGACTAAGGAAGTTCTTC.

This chain joins TRBV4-1 and TRBJ1-2, with D possibly TRBD1 on 6 matching bases. The CDR3 has 15 amino acids. V was clipped by 1 base and J by 2 bases, with 11 bases between them. Per the germline V gene, CDR1 is MGHRA and CDR2 is YSYEKL. The CDR3 here is CASSQVSGTNYGYTF. Written as DNA, the CDR3 is TGCGCCAGCAGCCAAGTTAGCGGGACAAACTATGGCTACACCTTC.

The CDR3 sequence: CASSGRDHEQFF. DNA for the CDR3: TGCGCCAGCTCAGGGAGGGACCATGAGCAGTTCTTC. V usage is TRBV4-1 and J usage is TRBJ2-1, with 7 bases identical to TRBD2. The CDR3 sequence is 12 residues long. From germline, CDR1 is MGHRA and CDR2 YSYEKL. J was trimmed by 8 bases and V by 8 bases; bases with no gene match: 6.

CDR3 in amino acids: CASSEVLREPQHF. CDR3 DNA: TGTGCCAGCAGTGAAGTACTGAGGGAACCCCAGCATTTT. The chain is built from TRBV6-1 and TRBJ1-5, with no clear D. The V end lost 1 base, the J end lost 10 bases, and 11 bases lay between the germline ends. The CDR3 runs to 13 residues. Germline CDR1 MNHNS, CDR2 SASEGT.

This clone was seen just once. This chain links TRBV19 with TRBJ1-1; 8 nucleotides agree with TRBD1. J was trimmed by 0 bases and V by 7 bases; bases with no gene match: 7. Germline V gene data show CDR1 as LNHDA and CDR2 as SQIVND (reference sequence). The CDR3 length is 15 residues. CDR3 region: CASTAGGLMNTEAFF. CDR3 bases: TGTGCCAGTACCGCAGGGGGCTTAATGAACACTGAAGCTTTCTTT.

This chain joins TRBV7-2 and TRBJ2-7; 9 bases match TRBD1. With V trimmed by 4 bases and J by 7 bases, 8 bases remained unmatched. The CDR3 runs 14 residues. Per germline, CDR1 SGHTA and CDR2 FQGNSA. The CDR3 DNA is TGTGCCAGCAGCTACCGGGACAGGGTTAAAGAGCAGTACTTC. It translates to CASSYRDRVKEQYF.

The chain employs TRBV11-3 and TRBJ1-1; TRBD1 aligns across 10 bases. V lost 2 bases to trimming and J lost 3 bases; unmatched junction nucleotides: 9. This CDR3 comprises 17 residues. The germline CDR1 and CDR2 sequences are SGHNT and YENEEA. CDR3 residues: CASSLSPTGGVDTEAFF. CDR3 DNA: TGTGCCAGCAGCTTATCCCCGACAGGGGGCGTTGACACTGAAGCTTTCTTT.

The chain uses TRBV7-9 and TRBJ2-7, with TRBD1 as a possible D gene (5 bases). The germline CDR1 and CDR2 sequences are SEHNR and FQNEAQ (reference sequence). The V end lost 6 bases, the J end lost 1 base, and 13 bases lay between the germline ends. The CDR3 loop spans 14 amino acids. The CDR3 bases are TGTGCCAGCAGTACTAATCGACAGTCCTACGAGCAGTACTTC. Protein: CASSTNRQSYEQYF.

The chain recombines TRBV15 with TRBJ1-5, with 7 bases fitting TRBD1. The ends lost 3 bases at V and 2 bases at J; junction bases unmatched: 4. The CDR3 covers 15 residues. Germline CDR1 reads LNHNV; CDR2 reads YYDKDF (reference sequence). CDR3 loop: CATSRDRLGNQPQHF. The CDR3 DNA follows: TGTGCCACCAGCAGGGACAGGTTGGGCAATCAGCCCCAGCATTTT. The entire variable domain, with the rest obtained from reference TRBV15 and TRBJ1-5, is as follows: DAMVIQNPRYQVTQFGKPVTLSCSQTLNHNVMYWYQQKSSQAPKLLFHYYDKDFNNEADTPDNFQSRRPNTSFCFLDIRSPGLGDTAMYLCATSRDRLGNQPQHFGDGTRLSIL.

The V gene is TRBV5-6, the J gene TRBJ2-4; 7 nucleotides align to TRBD1. The CDR3 has 13 residues. CDR1 is SGHDT and CDR2 is YYEEEE in the germline V gene. J gave up 7 bases and V 8 bases, and 9 bases lay outside the gene matches. The DNA of the CDR3 is TGTGCCAGTAGAAACCGCAGGGGGAACATTCAGTACTTC. This encodes CASRNRRGNIQYF.

This clone was seen just once. The chain has TRBV5-1 and TRBJ2-7, with D perhaps matching TRBD2 (6 bases). The germline gives CDR1 SGHRS, CDR2 YFSETQ. The V end lost 0 bases, the J end lost 0 bases, and 10 bases lay between the germline ends. CDR3 length: 15 amino acids. For the CDR3, the DNA is TGCGCCAGCAGCTTGGTCGGGGAGGCCTCCTACGAGCAGTACTTC. It translates to CASSLVGEASYEQYF.

The chain links TRBV18 to TRBJ2-7, with 9 bases lining up with TRBD2. The V gene's germline CDR1 is KGHSH and CDR2 LQKENI. The CDR3 loop spans 16 amino acids. The junction had 6 bases not matched to a gene; V was cut back by 3 bases and J by 0 bases. The CDR3 DNA reads TGTGCCAGCTCACCGGTCACTAGCGGGTCCTCCTACGAGCAGTACTTC. Its translation is CASSPVTSGSSYEQYF.

The V and J genes are TRBV5-8 and TRBJ2-7; 8 bases fit TRBD1. Germline assignment: CDR1 SGHTS and CDR2 YDEGEE. The CDR3 spans 13 residues. The V gene end was trimmed by 4 bases and the J gene end by 4 bases; junction bases not matched to a gene: 4. The CDR3 DNA follows: TGTGCCAGCAGCAGACAGGGGATATACGAGCAGTACTTC. It is translated as CASSRQGIYEQYF.

The chain is built from TRBV5-1 and TRBJ2-1; D is undetermined. The germline V and J ends were trimmed by 0 bases and 2 bases, with 9 bases remaining between them. The CDR3 covers 15 residues. CDR1 is SGHRS and CDR2 is YFSETQ in the germline V gene. The CDR3 spells CASSLDLSPYNEQFF. The CDR3 nucleotides are TGCGCCAGCAGCTTGGACTTATCCCCCTACAATGAGCAGTTCTTC.

This clone came up once. The rearrangement uses TRBV7-8 and TRBJ1-4, with D tentatively TRBD1 (6 bases). Germline-derived CDR1 and CDR2 are SGHVS and FQNEAQ. The CDR3 consists of 15 residues. Trimming cost V 6 bases and J 5 bases, with 16 bases left between them. The DNA for the CDR3 is TGTGCCAGCAGACGTTTACAGGGCGAAAATGAAAAACTGTTTTTT. Translation gives CASRRLQGENEKLFF.

The chain is built from TRBV7-2 and TRBJ2-1, with 11 bases that match TRBD2. The CDR3 loop spans 15 amino acids. Trimming at V came to 2 bases and at J to 10 bases, leaving 7 bases not matched to a gene. Per the germline V gene, CDR1 is SGHTA and CDR2 is FQGNSA. The CDR3 loop is CASSLFSGRAGEQFF. CDR3 coding DNA: TGTGCCAGCAGCTTATTTAGCGGGAGGGCCGGGGAGCAGTTCTTC.

The chain employs TRBV25-1 and TRBJ2-4; 7 nucleotides agree with TRBD1. The CDR3 sequence is 13 residues long. J lost 13 bases, V lost 4 bases, and 10 bases had no gene match. Per the germline V gene, CDR1 is MGHDK and CDR2 is SYGVNS. The CDR3 region is CASSASGTDSQYF. In DNA, the CDR3 is TGTGCCAGCAGTGCCTCCGGGACAGACTCACAGTACTTC.

The V gene is TRBV30, the J gene TRBJ1-1; 10 bases fit TRBD1. With 2 bases clipped from V and 6 bases from J, the junction kept 3 bases outside the gene matches. The CDR3 is made up of 13 amino acids. Germline CDR1 reads GTSNPN; CDR2 reads SVGIG (reference sequence). CDR3 nucleotides: TGTGCCTGGAGTATCGGGACAGGGGCTGAAGCTTTCTTT. Translating it yields CAWSIGTGAEAFF.

This clone was recorded once. The rearrangement links TRBV25-1 to TRBJ2-2; TRBD1 is a possible D gene (5 bases). The CDR3 length is 15 residues. From germline, CDR1 is MGHDK and CDR2 SYGVNS. The V end was cut by 4 bases, the J end by 0 bases, with 9 bases between. CDR3 coding DNA: TGTGCCAGCAGTGTAGGGGCCCCGAACACCGGGGAGCTGTTTTTT. It translates to CASSVGAPNTGELFF.